The T cell receptor (beta chain) under discussion was sequenced for a study of CD8+ T cells in alopecia areata. Looking at the study overall: Grafts of skin from C3H/HeJ donors aged about 6-13 months with spontaneous alopecia went to female C3H/HeJ mice aged roughly 7-11 weeks. The study's findings and limits: Normal scalp showed lower clonality than lesional scalp, especially alopecia totalis/universalis.

RNA extraction and reverse transcription yielded cDNA as sequencing template. Profiled with immunoSEQ multiplex PCR; TCRdb holds only in-frame clones, not every one. The data show roughly 110,000 clones, none appearing only once, with around 20% held by the ten largest. CDR1 is NNHDY and CDR2 is SYVADS in the germline V gene. The CDR3 contains 15 residues. For this clone: Its specificity is unknown. Gene names are the mouse ones. The read ends 4 residues early relative to the CDR3; the germline J gene fills the gap.

The gene calls are TRBV13-3 and TRBJ1-4; D is possibly TRBD1 (6 bases). The source of this sequence is a C3H/HeJ mouse with alopecia areata. The mice in this strain carry MHC haplotype H2-k. Sequencing was done on a sample of lesional skin. The CDR3 bases that were read are TGTGCCAGCAGTGATGGGGGGGGGCGCGTCGAA. Amino acid sequence: CASSDGGGRVE. The complete CDR3 protein is CASSDGGGRVERLFF.